This T cell receptor beta chain was captured in a study of CD8+CD57+ T cells in acquired aplastic anemia. The sequenced patients had an expansion of CD8+CD57+ cells seen by flow cytometry. TCR beta VDJ and CDR3 profiles were obtained from a genomic DNA template. Via MiXCR, TCRdb re-called the reads, giving one row per CDR3 protein. The sample holds about 220,000 distinct CDR3 sequences, more than 45% seen once. This CDR3 is 13 amino acids long. CDR1 GTSNPN and CDR2 SVGIG come from the germline V gene (reference sequence). The V and J ends lost 1 base and 5 bases respectively, with 9 bases between them.

The sample was sorted CD4+, CD8+, or CD8+CD57+ T cells (not recorded which) from PBMCs. The TCR was taken from a human donor with aplastic anemia. The rearrangement uses TRBV30 and TRBJ2-1; D gene ambiguous. CDR3 DNA sequence: TGTGCCTGGAGTGAGGGTGTAAACAATGAGCAGTTCTTC. The encoded protein is CAWSEGVNNEQFF. The full variable domain, completed using reference TRBV30 and TRBJ2-1, is SQTIHQWPATLVQPVGSPLSLECTVEGTSNPNLYWYRQAAGRGLQLLFYSVGIGQISSEVPQNLSASRPQDRQFILSSKKLLLSDSGFYLCAWSEGVNNEQFFGPGTRLTVL.